This record concerns one T cell receptor (beta chain) sequence. Its recognized antigen is unknown. Base qualities are not provided; no much larger clone lies one nucleotide away. This sample was taken from a study of T-cell memory formation after mild COVID-19 (dated by TCRdb to the early 2020s). Regarding the complete study: TCR sequence clusters from the two donors were largely donor specific. T-cell clones expanding and contracting after mild COVID-19 in a couple of donors were tracked by longitudinal TCRalpha and TCRbeta repertoire sequencing. The cohort comprised two young, previously healthy adult volunteers, one female and one male. Beyond this particular receptor, the publication reports: From day 15 to 85, contracting clones showed balanced CD4/CD8 phenotypes, whereas a second wave of clones that expanded from day 15 to 37 leaned towards CD4+. Whether the second-wave clones peaking on day 37 were SARS-CoV-2 specific was not confirmed. Some responding clones were detected in pre-infection memory, suggesting pre-existing cross-reactive memory T cells joined the SARS-CoV-2 response. The study included only a couple of mild cases, and larger cohorts that include severe cases with pre-infection samples were judged to be necessary. Contracting CD4+ clones appeared mostly in the CM and EM memory subsets, whereas CD8+ clones were enriched in EMRA.

Sequencing took place on an Illumina NovaSeq 6000. cDNA libraries for TCRalpha and TCRbeta were prepared by 5'RACE using constant-segment primers, with sample barcodes and unique molecular identifiers added. RNA was extracted from every sample with Trizol reagent. Libraries were amplified in two PCR steps, with a second sample barcode and Illumina TruSeq adapters added in the second step. Libraries were sequenced on an Illumina NovaSeq with 2 x 150 bp paired-end reads. The original pipeline was this. Demultiplexing of reads and collapsing into UMI-guided consensus sequences were performed with migec v1.2.7. With mixcr v2.1.11, UMI consensuses were aligned to TRA and TRB V and J templates and assembled into clonotypes. Clonotypes were classified as expanded or contracted when called significant by both edgeR and NoisET, with noise models trained on biological replicates. For edgeR calls, the thresholds were a false discovery rate-adjusted p below 0.01 and a log2 fold-change of 1. As an exploratory analysis of dynamics, max-normalized trajectories of the 1000 most abundant clonotypes were examined with PCA combined with hierarchical clustering. Separately sequenced CD4+ and CD8+ repertoires were used to assign a CD4 or CD8 phenotype to each responding clone. TCRdb's own reprocessing of the public reads used fastp at Q25 and MiXCR and kept productive beta chains. Identical CDR3 proteins give one entry, which carries the most common genes and DNA. None of the V and J calls come from the authors' own analysis; TCRdb made them. The sample data list 550,000 to 600,000 distinct CDR3 sequences, and about 18% of these were observed just once. The biggest ten clones account for around 8.1% of the sample.

PBMCs were isolated by Ficoll-Paque density gradient centrifugation. The CDR3, from cysteine to phenylalanine, totals 16 residues. The entry retains the CDR3 DNA only, 48 bases that are in frame from base 1. For CDR1 and CDR2, the germline V gene lists SGHRS and YFSETQ. V is reduced by 4 bases and J by 4 bases, leaving a spacing of 20 bases between them. The V gene is TRBV5-1 and the J gene is TRBJ2-5; TRBD2 is possibly the D segment (6 matching bases). Specimen: PBMCs or a T cell subset sorted from them (not recorded which). This sequence was found in an adult woman who had mild COVID-19 (a few samples of this study predate the infection). The sample titles of this study are shuffled in the database, so cell type and time point are left out; the donor was told from shared clones. The DNA reads as follows: TGCGCCAGCAGCCCATCCTTGGGACTTGGACGAGAGACCCAGTACTTC. The resulting protein is CASSPSLGLGRETQYF.